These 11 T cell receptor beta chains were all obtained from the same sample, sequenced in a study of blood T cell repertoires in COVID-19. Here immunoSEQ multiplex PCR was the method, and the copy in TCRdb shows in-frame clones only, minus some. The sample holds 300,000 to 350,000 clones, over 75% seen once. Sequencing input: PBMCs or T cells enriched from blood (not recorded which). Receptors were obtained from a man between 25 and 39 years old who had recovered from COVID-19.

The DNA of the CDR3 is TGTGCCAGCAGCCCCCAGACAACAGATACGCAGTATTTT. Amino acid sequence: CASSPQTTDTQYF. This rearrangement joins TRBV9 to TRBJ2-3; D remains ambiguous. The CDR3 covers 13 residues. Per germline, CDR1 SGDLS and CDR2 YYNGEE. V lost 4 bases and J 3 bases, leaving 9 bases between the germline ends.

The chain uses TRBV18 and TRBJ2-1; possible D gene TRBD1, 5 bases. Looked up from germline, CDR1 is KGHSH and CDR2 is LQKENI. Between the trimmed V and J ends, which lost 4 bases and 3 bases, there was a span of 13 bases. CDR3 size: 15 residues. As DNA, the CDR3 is TGTGCCAGCTCACTAGGGGCAGAGGTCTACAATGAGCAGTTCTTC. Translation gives CASSLGAEVYNEQFF.

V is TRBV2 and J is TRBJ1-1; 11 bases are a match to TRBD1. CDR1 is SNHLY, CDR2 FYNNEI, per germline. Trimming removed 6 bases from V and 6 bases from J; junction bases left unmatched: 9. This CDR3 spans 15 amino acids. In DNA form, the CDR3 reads TGTGCCAGCAGCGGAGGGACAGGGGGACGTGCTGAAGCTTTCTTT. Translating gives CASSGGTGGRAEAFF. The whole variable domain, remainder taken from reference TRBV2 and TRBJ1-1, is EPEVTQTPSHQVTQMGQEVILRCVPISNHLYFYWYRQILGQKVEFLVSFYNNEISEKSEIFDDQFSVERPDGSNFTLKIRSTKLEDSAMYFCASSGGTGGRAEAFFGQGTRLTVV.

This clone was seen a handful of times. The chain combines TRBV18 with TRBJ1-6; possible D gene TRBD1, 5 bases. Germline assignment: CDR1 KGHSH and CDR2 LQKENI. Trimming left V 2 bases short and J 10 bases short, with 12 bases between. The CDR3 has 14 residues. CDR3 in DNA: TGTGCCAGCTCACCAAGCCAGGGTTTGTCACCCCTCCACTTT. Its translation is CASSPSQGLSPLHF.

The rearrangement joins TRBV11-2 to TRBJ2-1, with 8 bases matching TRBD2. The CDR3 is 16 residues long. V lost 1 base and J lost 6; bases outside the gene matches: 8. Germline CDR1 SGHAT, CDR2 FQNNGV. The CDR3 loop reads CASSLAQRGPTNEQFF. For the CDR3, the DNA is TGTGCCAGCAGCTTAGCCCAGCGGGGGCCGACCAATGAGCAGTTCTTC.

CDR3 region: CASSLGLAGIGDEQFF. The CDR3 coding sequence is TGTGCCAGCAGCTTAGGACTAGCGGGGATTGGTGATGAGCAGTTCTTC. This chain connects TRBV7-8 to TRBJ2-1; 11 bases are shared with TRBD2. The germline CDR1 and CDR2 sequences are SGHVS and FQNEAQ. The V gene end was trimmed by 1 base and the J gene end by 8 bases; junction bases not matched to a gene: 7. CDR3 length equals 16 residues.

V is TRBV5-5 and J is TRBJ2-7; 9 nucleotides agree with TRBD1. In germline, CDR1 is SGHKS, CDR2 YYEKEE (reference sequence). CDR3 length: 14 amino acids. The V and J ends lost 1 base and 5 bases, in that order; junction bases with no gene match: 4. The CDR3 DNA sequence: TGTGCCAGCAGCTTGATAAGGACAGGGGACGAGCAGTACTTC. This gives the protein CASSLIRTGDEQYF.

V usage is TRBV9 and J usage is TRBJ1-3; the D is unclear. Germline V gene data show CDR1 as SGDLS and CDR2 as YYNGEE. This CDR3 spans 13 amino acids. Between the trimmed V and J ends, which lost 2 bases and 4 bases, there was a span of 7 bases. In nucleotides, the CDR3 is TGTGCCAGCAGCGTGGACTCGGGAAACACCATATATTTT. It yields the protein CASSVDSGNTIYF.

Written as DNA, the CDR3 is TGTGCCAGCTCACCAAACACAGACCTGGTCTATGGCTACACCTTC. Translated, it gives CASSPNTDLVYGYTF. V gene TRBV18 combines with J gene TRBJ1-2, with no clear D. The CDR3 covers 15 residues. V shed 2 bases and J shed 4 bases, with 14 bases lying between them. Germline CDR1 and CDR2: KGHSH and LQKENI.

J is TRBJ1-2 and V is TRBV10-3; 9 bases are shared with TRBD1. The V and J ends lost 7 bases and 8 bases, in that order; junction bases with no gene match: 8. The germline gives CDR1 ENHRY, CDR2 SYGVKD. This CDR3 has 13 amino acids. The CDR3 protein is CAIKVGTGSGYTF. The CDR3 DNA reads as TGTGCCATCAAAGTGGGGACAGGGTCGGGCTACACCTTC.

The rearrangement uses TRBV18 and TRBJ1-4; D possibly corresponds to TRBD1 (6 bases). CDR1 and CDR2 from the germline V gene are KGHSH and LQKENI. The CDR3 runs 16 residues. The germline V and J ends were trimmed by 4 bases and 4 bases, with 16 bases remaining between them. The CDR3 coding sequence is TGTGCCAGCTCACTCTCCACAGGGTCTAATAATGAAAAACTGTTTTTT. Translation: CASSLSTGSNNEKLFF.